Given below is one T cell receptor beta chain in context. The method was immunoSEQ multiplex PCR; TCRdb's version includes in-frame clones alone and lacks a portion of them. Of about 250,000 clones in the sample, over 70% were seen once. This record comes from a study of blood T cell repertoires in COVID-19. Turning to the study itself: The cDNA or gDNA used as material had been derived from T cells, B-cell-depleted T cells, or PBMCs.

The sample taken for sequencing was peripheral blood. The origin of this receptor is a man aged 40-49 years with active or convalescent COVID-19.

CDR3 nucleotides: TGTGCCAGCAGCCCCCGTGGGGGGATTGGAAACACCATATATTTT. Its protein is CASSPRGGIGNTIYF. The chain links TRBV11-3 to TRBJ1-3; possibly TRBD1 for D (5 bases). Between the trimmed V and J ends, which lost 5 bases and 3 bases, there was a span of 14 bases. CDR3 length equals 15 residues. Germline V lookup: CDR1 SGHNT, CDR2 YENEEA.